The clone carrying this T cell receptor (beta chain) occurred once. The antigen is undetermined. TCRdb redid the calling of the 5' RACE reads with MiXCR, one entry per CDR3 protein. Of roughly 720,000 distinct CDR3 sequences listed, around a sixth are singletons. These data originate in a study of identical twins. Study observations and caveats: Out-of-frame alpha sequences shared by twins showed excess low generation probability.

Trimming cost V 4 bases and J 2 bases; bases outside gene matches: 6. Per germline, CDR1 WNHNN and CDR2 SYGVQD (reference sequence). The CDR3 totals 16 residues. Another study also made use of these data, one on T cells expressing NK-cell markers. In that study: The share of CD8+ T cells held by dominant NKG2C+ clonotypes was about 1.0-7.5% in over 5 donors. The same clonotypes also predominated in the CD3+CD56-NKG2C+ fraction of four donors.

This receptor was identified in a woman under 30 in good health. The specimen was PBMCs. The genes are TRBV10-1 and TRBJ2-3, with 10 bases fitting TRBD1. This CDR3 reads CASSGGQGITTDTQYF. The DNA for the CDR3 is TGCGCCAGCAGTGGGGGACAGGGGATTACCACAGATACGCAGTATTTT.